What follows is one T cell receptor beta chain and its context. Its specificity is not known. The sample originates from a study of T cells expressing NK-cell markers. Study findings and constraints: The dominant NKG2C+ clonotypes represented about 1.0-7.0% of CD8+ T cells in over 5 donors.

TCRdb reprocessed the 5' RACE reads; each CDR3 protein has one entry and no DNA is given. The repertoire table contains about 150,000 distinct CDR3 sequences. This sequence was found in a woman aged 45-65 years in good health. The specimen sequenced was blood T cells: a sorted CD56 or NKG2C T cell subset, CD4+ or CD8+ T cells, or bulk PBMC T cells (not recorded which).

The CDR3 region is CASSEETVYNSPLHF. The rearrangement joins TRBV6-1 to TRBJ1-6. The CDR3 is 15 amino acids. Germline assignment: CDR1 MNHNS and CDR2 SASEGT.